The 20 T cell receptor beta chains in this list originate from one sample, sequenced in a study of blood T cell repertoires in COVID-19. TCRdb's table, derived via immunoSEQ multiplex PCR, lists solely in-frame clones and lacks some. The sample has fewer than 110,000 clones; around 82% are singletons. Source material: peripheral blood. The receptors originated from a human donor in a cohort sampled during active or convalescent COVID-19.

This clone came up once. The CDR3, as DNA: TGTGCCAGCAGTTACGAGGAAGGGGCGGGAACCGGGGAGCTGTTTTTT. Its protein product is CASSYEEGAGTGELFF. This rearrangement joins TRBV6-5 to TRBJ2-2, with a weak D call TRBD2 (6 bases). CDR1 MNHEY and CDR2 SVGAGI come from the germline V gene. Trimming removed 2 bases at V and 5 bases at J, with 15 bases between. The CDR3 loop spans 16 amino acids.

The gene calls are TRBV27 and TRBJ1-2; TRBD1 agrees at 11 bases. J lost 7 bases, V lost 7 bases, and 5 bases had no gene match. Germline V gives CDR1 MNHEY, CDR2 SMNVEV (reference sequence). This CDR3 spans 13 amino acids. CDR3 sequence: CASTRTGGFGYTF. CDR3 bases: TGTGCCAGCACTAGGACAGGGGGCTTTGGCTACACCTTC.

The chain uses TRBV11-1 and TRBJ2-1, with 8 positions matching TRBD1. The J segment lost 0 bases and the V segment lost 3 bases, leaving 1 base of the junction unmatched. Germline V CDR1 and CDR2: SGHAT, FQDESV (reference sequence). The CDR3 covers 15 residues. CDR3 sequence: CASSLGQDSYNEQFF. In DNA form, the CDR3 reads TGTGCCAGCAGCTTGGGACAGGACTCCTACAATGAGCAGTTCTTC.

The V call is TRBV19, the J call TRBJ2-7; possible D gene TRBD1, 5 bases. The CDR3 loop spans 14 amino acids. CDR1 and CDR2 from the germline V gene are LNHDA and SQIVND (reference sequence). V lost 3 bases and J lost 2, with 11 bases in between. Here the CDR3 reads CASSIGALTYEQYF. The DNA of the CDR3 is TGTGCCAGTAGTATTGGGGCCCTAACCTACGAGCAGTACTTC.

This clone was counted a single time. This chain joins TRBV6-1 and TRBJ2-3; maybe TRBD2 (5 bases). V was cut by 2 bases and J by 1 base, with 13 bases left in between. Germline loops: CDR1 MNHNS, CDR2 SASEGT. The CDR3 is 16 residues long. The CDR3 sequence: CASSENPTGGTDTQYF. The CDR3 nucleotides are TGTGCCAGCAGTGAAAACCCCACCGGGGGCACAGATACGCAGTATTTT.

V usage is TRBV7-2 and J usage is TRBJ1-2, with 9 bases that match TRBD1. CDR3 size: 15 residues. V shed 5 bases, J shed 3 bases, and the junction held 7 bases outside the gene matches. Germline CDR1 is SGHTA and CDR2 is FQGNSA. CDR3 nucleotides: TGTGCCAGCAGCCTAAACAGGGGGCTCGACTATGGCTACACCTTC. Its translation: CASSLNRGLDYGYTF.

The rearrangement uses TRBV27 and TRBJ1-5, with a tentative D call TRBD1 (6 bases). The germline V and J ends were trimmed by 6 bases and 2 bases, with 11 bases remaining between them. CDR3 length equals 14 residues. CDR1 is MNHEY, CDR2 SMNVEV, per germline (reference sequence). This CDR3 is CASSEYRGNQPQHF. The DNA of the CDR3 is TGTGCCAGCAGCGAGTACAGGGGCAATCAGCCCCAGCATTTT.

V gene TRBV5-8 combines with J gene TRBJ2-5; 10 nucleotides line up with TRBD1. Trimming cost V 4 bases and J 2 bases; bases outside gene matches: 11. Germline CDR1 is SGHTS and CDR2 is YDEGEE. This CDR3 region has 17 residues. CDR3 protein: CASSPGQGPARQETQYF. The CDR3 nucleotides are TGTGCCAGCAGCCCGGGACAGGGGCCCGCACGTCAAGAGACCCAGTACTTC.

In its sample, this clone was seen a few times. The chain links TRBV11-2 to TRBJ1-1; D possibly corresponds to TRBD1 (6 bases). Trimming left V 4 bases short and J 7 bases short, with 16 bases between. This CDR3 contains 14 residues. CDR1 is SGHAT, CDR2 FQNNGV, per germline. The CDR3 loop reads CASSSVGTRGEAFF. In DNA form, the CDR3 reads TGTGCCAGCAGCTCCGTGGGGACACGAGGTGAAGCTTTCTTT. Using reference TRBV11-2 and TRBJ1-1 for the parts outside the CDR3, the full variable domain is EAGVAQSPRYKIIEKRQSVAFWCNPISGHATLYWYQQILGQGPKLLIQFQNNGVVDDSQLPKDRFSAERLKGVDSTLKIQPAKLEDSAVYLCASSSVGTRGEAFFGQGTRLTVV.

This sequence joins TRBV7-6 and TRBJ1-2; TRBD1 aligns across 8 bases. CDR1 and CDR2 from the germline V gene are SGHVS and FNYEAQ. The CDR3 length is 14 residues. V lost 8 bases, J lost 4 bases, and 9 bases stayed unmatched. The CDR3 sequence is CASGRAGGGYGYTF. The CDR3 DNA is TGTGCCAGCGGGAGGGCAGGGGGCGGCTATGGCTACACCTTC.

The rearrangement joins TRBV6-6 to TRBJ1-4; D remains ambiguous. Germline CDR1 MNHNY, CDR2 SVGAGI (reference sequence). V was shortened by 2 bases and J by 4 bases, with 8 bases between the two germline ends. The CDR3 is 14 amino acids. This chain's CDR3 is CASSYQRGNEKLFF. DNA of the CDR3: TGTGCCAGCAGTTACCAACGGGGTAATGAAAAACTGTTTTTT.

V usage is TRBV10-1 and J usage is TRBJ2-2; 7 bases are a match to TRBD1. The CDR3 has 15 residues. Germline V lookup: CDR1 WNHNN, CDR2 SYGVQD (reference sequence). V lost 3 bases to trimming and J lost 4 bases; unmatched junction nucleotides: 5. The CDR3 protein is CASSDTGVGTGELFF. In nucleotides, the CDR3 is TGCGCCAGCAGTGATACAGGGGTGGGCACCGGGGAGCTGTTTTTT.

The rearrangement links TRBV3-1 (or the pseudogene TRBV3-2) to TRBJ1-2; 7 nucleotides line up with TRBD1. The CDR3 is made up of 12 amino acids. From germline, CDR1 is LGHDT and CDR2 YNNKEL (reference sequence). With 4 bases clipped from V and 8 bases from J, the junction kept 4 bases outside the gene matches. The CDR3 region is CASSPTGEGYTF. CDR3 DNA: TGTGCCAGCAGCCCCACAGGGGAAGGCTACACCTTC.

The count of this clone is one. The chain carries TRBV19 and TRBJ1-2; D is perhaps TRBD1 (6 bases). V lost 10 bases to trimming and J lost 2 bases, with 17 bases between them. The CDR3 length is 14 residues. Looked up from germline, CDR1 is LNHDA and CDR2 is SQIVND (reference sequence). CDR3 in DNA: TGTGCCACCAAGGGTGGGGGCACCAACTATGGCTACACCTTC. It encodes CATKGGGTNYGYTF.

This rearrangement joins TRBV27 to TRBJ2-3; 9 bases map to TRBD2. There are 16 residues in the CDR3. After removal of 2 bases from V and 8 bases from J, the junction contained 11 bases not matched to a gene. The germline gives CDR1 MNHEY, CDR2 SMNVEV (reference sequence). CDR3 sequence reads: CASSLRSLAGTITQYF. The CDR3 DNA sequence: TGTGCCAGCAGTTTAAGGAGTCTAGCGGGGACCATTACGCAGTATTTT.

In DNA form, the CDR3 reads TGTGCCAGCAGCTGGGACTTTACTAATGAAAAACTGTTTTTT. Amino acid sequence: CASSWDFTNEKLFF. This chain links TRBV9 with TRBJ1-4; D possibly corresponds to TRBD1 (5 bases). CDR1 and CDR2 (germline): SGDLS, YYNGEE. CDR3 length: 14 residues. V lost 4 bases and J lost 2, with 9 bases in between.

The chain joins TRBV7-9 to TRBJ2-1; 11 bases map to TRBD1. Germline CDR1 SEHNR, CDR2 FQNEAQ (reference sequence). V trimming: 3 bases; J trimming: 7 bases; junction bases outside the gene matches: 5. The CDR3 sequence is 15 residues long. CDR3: CASSFGQGARNEQFF. CDR3 DNA: TGTGCCAGCAGCTTCGGACAGGGGGCAAGGAATGAGCAGTTCTTC.

The J gene is TRBJ2-7, the V gene TRBV5-6; 8 nucleotides match TRBD2. CDR1 and CDR2 from the germline V gene are SGHDT and YYEEEE. V was pared by 5 bases and J by 4 bases, with 2 bases of the junction left unmatched. This CDR3 is 12 amino acids long. The CDR3 region has the DNA TGTGCCAGCAGACGGGGGGGATACGAGCAGTACTTC. Translated: CASRRGGYEQYF.

The rearrangement joins TRBV19 to TRBJ1-1; D is unclear. The CDR3 spans 15 residues. Looked up from germline, CDR1 is LNHDA and CDR2 is SQIVND (reference sequence). Between the trimmed V and J ends, which lost 4 bases and 3 bases, there was a span of 15 bases. The DNA of the CDR3 is TGTGCCAGTAGTAGCGGGCGGGTGGTGCACACTGAAGCTTTCTTT. Its translation: CASSSGRVVHTEAFF. The full variable domain, completed using reference TRBV19 and TRBJ1-1, is DGGITQSPKYLFRKEGQNVTLSCEQNLNHDAMYWYRQDPGQGLRLIYYSQIVNDFQKGDIAEGYSVSREKKESFPLTVTSAQKNPTAFYLCASSSGRVVHTEAFFGQGTRLTVV.

J is TRBJ1-5 and V is TRBV9; TRBD1 matches 8 bases. Germline CDR1 reads SGDLS; CDR2 reads YYNGEE. Trimming cost V 0 bases and J 6 bases; bases outside gene matches: 5. The CDR3 extends over 15 amino acids. The CDR3 loop reads CASSVGTGFGQPQHF. The CDR3 coding sequence is TGTGCCAGCAGCGTAGGGACAGGGTTTGGTCAGCCCCAGCATTTT.